This entry describes one T cell receptor (beta chain). The CDR3 is 13 residues long. The V and J ends lost 6 bases and 3 bases, in that order; junction bases with no gene match: 3. Germline assignment: CDR1 SGHVS and CDR2 FQNEAQ. This sample is part of a study of long-term antiretroviral therapy in people with HIV. This was the immunoSEQ v3.0 assay at survey level. Produced via immunoSEQ multiplex PCR; TCRdb's table is partial and in-frame only. The sample lists approximately 12,000 clones, approximately 83% occurring once. This chain joins TRBV7-8 and TRBJ1-2; 8 nucleotides align to TRBD1. The sequencing used unsorted PBMCs, collected 3.4 years after starting antiretroviral therapy. This sequence was found in a man aged 35 to 55 with HIV. The CDR3 bases are TGTGCCAGCAGGCTACAGGGGGACTATGGCTACACCTTC. This translates into CASRLQGDYGYTF.